The rows below give T cell receptor beta chains drawn from one sample of a study of T cells after yellow fever vaccination. MiXCR was run by TCRdb on the 5' RACE reads, yielding one entry per CDR3 protein. The repertoire has 250,000 or so distinct CDR3 sequences, about 3.9% of them found once; the top ten carry around 19%. The sequencing here drew on PBMCs, taken 15 days after the yellow fever booster vaccination. The receptor set was obtained from a young man who received the YFV17D yellow fever vaccine. Both conserved end residues are part of each CDR3. A D gene is named only where the DNA matches it firmly. Not all rows give a size; the values are once, few, many and, for expanded clones, a class.

j_call d_call clone_size v_call cdr3_aa cdr3_nt
TRBJ1-1 NA many TRBV18 CASSPASQGWNTEAFF TGTGCCAGCTCACCAGCGTCGCAGGGGTGGAACACTGAAGCTTTCTTT
TRBJ2-3 TRBD2 many TRBV6-5 CASSYVAGGRIKGRDTQYF TGTGCCAGCAGTTACGTGGCGGGGGGGCGAATAAAGGGCCGAGATACGCAGTATTTT
TRBJ2-3 TRBD1 NA TRBV19 CASSPLTGAGTDTQYF TGTGCCAGTAGTCCCCTCACAGGGGCGGGCACAGATACGCAGTATTTT
TRBJ1-2 NA many TRBV6-5 CASSYSMVVLNYGYTF TGTGCCAGCAGTTACTCGATGGTGGTCCTTAACTATGGCTACACCTTC
TRBJ1-1 TRBD1 NA TRBV12-3/TRBV12-4 CASTTGQGVTEAFF TGTGCCAGCACCACGGGACAGGGGGTCACTGAAGCTTTCTTT
TRBJ1-6 NA NA TRBV27 CASSFRDSQRSPLHF TGTGCCAGCAGTTTTCGTGACAGTCAGAGGTCACCCCTCCACTTT
TRBJ2-1 NA many TRBV30 CAWGRGRGEQFF TGTGCCTGGGGCCGCGGGCGGGGTGAGCAGTTCTTC
TRBJ2-5 NA many TRBV20-1 CSAHNYRGETQYF TGCAGTGCTCACAACTATAGGGGGGAGACCCAGTACTTC
TRBJ2-7 NA many TRBV7-8 CASSFQGGRYEQYF TGTGCCAGCAGCTTTCAGGGGGGGCGGTACGAGCAGTACTTC
TRBJ1-2 NA many TRBV6-2/TRBV6-3 CASSYPITRWGHYGYTF TGTGCCAGCAGTTACCCCATCACGAGGTGGGGACACTATGGCTACACCTTC
TRBJ2-1 TRBD1 NA TRBV18 CASSPLMAGGNEQFF TGTGCCAGCTCACCATTAATGGCAGGGGGCAATGAGCAGTTCTTC
TRBJ1-2 NA many TRBV7-2 CASILAGAEYGYTF TGTGCCAGCATCCTCGCGGGGGCAGAGTATGGCTACACCTTC
TRBJ2-3 TRBD2 many TRBV29-1 CSVEEWTSGGRATDTQYF TGCAGCGTTGAAGAATGGACTAGCGGGGGCCGGGCGACAGATACGCAGTATTTT
TRBJ1-5 NA many TRBV28 CASRQTDQPQHF TGTGCCAGCCGACAGACCGATCAGCCCCAGCATTTT
TRBJ2-3 NA many TRBV4-3 CASSQDLRALGDTQYF TGCGCCAGCAGCCAAGACCTTAGGGCCCTTGGAGATACGCAGTATTTT
TRBJ1-5 NA many TRBV19 CASEGGGDQPQHF TGTGCCAGTGAGGGAGGGGGGGATCAGCCCCAGCATTTT
TRBJ1-3 TRBD1 many TRBV5-1 CARRQGNSGNTIYF TGCGCCAGGAGACAGGGGAACTCTGGAAACACCATATATTTT
TRBJ2-7 NA many TRBV27 CASLPRGGANYYEQYF TGTGCCAGCCTTCCCAGGGGCGGGGCGAACTACTACGAGCAGTACTTC
TRBJ2-3 NA many TRBV28 CATLLTISTDTQYF TGTGCCACCCTCCTGACTATAAGCACAGATACGCAGTATTTT
TRBJ2-1 NA many TRBV3-1 CASSPDSNYNEQFF TGTGCCAGCAGCCCAGACTCCAACTACAATGAGCAGTTCTTC
TRBJ2-5 NA many TRBV20-1 CSAPGTFTWGETQYF TGCAGTGCTCCGGGGACATTCACTTGGGGGGAGACCCAGTACTTC
TRBJ1-2 NA NA TRBV5-1 CASSFKASGGYTF TGCGCCAGCAGCTTCAAGGCCTCGGGGGGCTACACCTTC
TRBJ2-2 NA many TRBV6-6 CASVTGNTGELFF TGTGCCAGCGTAACAGGGAACACCGGGGAGCTGTTTTTT
TRBJ2-3 NA many TRBV5-1 CASSKDSHPSDTQYF TGCGCCAGCAGCAAGGACTCCCACCCGTCAGATACGCAGTATTTT
TRBJ2-2 NA many TRBV4-3 CASSQIGEAANTGELFF TGCGCCAGCAGCCAGATCGGGGAGGCCGCGAACACCGGGGAGCTGTTTTTT
TRBJ2-1 TRBD2 many TRBV5-1 CASSLPLAGGSEQFF TGCGCCAGCAGCTTGCCCCTAGCGGGGGGGTCTGAGCAGTTCTTC
TRBJ2-3 TRBD1 many TRBV5-1 CASRPTGSTDTQYF TGCGCCAGCAGACCGACAGGGAGCACAGATACGCAGTATTTT
TRBJ2-7 TRBD1 many TRBV5-5 CASSRTTGGEQYF TGTGCCAGCAGCAGGACCACAGGGGGCGAGCAGTACTTC
TRBJ2-7 NA many TRBV7-2 CASSLAGGEGRGGEQYF TGTGCCAGCAGCTTAGCAGGGGGCGAAGGAAGGGGAGGCGAGCAGTACTTC
TRBJ2-3 NA many TRBV5-1 CASSFWTADTQYF TGCGCCAGCAGCTTTTGGACGGCAGATACGCAGTATTTT
TRBJ1-3 NA many TRBV7-6 CASSLLGNSGNTIYF TGTGCCAGCAGCTTATTAGGGAACTCTGGAAACACCATATATTTT
TRBJ2-1 TRBD2 many TRBV6-5 CASRPAGATNNEQFF TGTGCCAGCAGGCCAGCGGGGGCGACAAACAATGAGCAGTTCTTC
TRBJ1-1 NA NA TRBV19 CASASITRGGPSEAFF TGTGCCAGCGCAAGTATAACCCGGGGGGGACCGTCGGAAGCTTTCTTT
TRBJ2-1 NA many TRBV15 CATSAHGGDPYNEQFF TGTGCCACCAGCGCCCACGGGGGTGATCCCTACAATGAGCAGTTCTTC
TRBJ1-3 TRBD1 many TRBV12-3/TRBV12-4 CATGGGNTIYF TGTGCTACAGGGGGAGGAAACACCATATATTTT
TRBJ2-5 TRBD1 many TRBV7-2 CASSGLTGTGSMETQYF TGTGCCAGCAGCGGCCTAACCGGGACAGGGTCGATGGAGACCCAGTACTTC
TRBJ1-5 NA many TRBV20-1 CSAHTGNSGNQPQHF TGCAGTGCGCATACAGGGAATTCTGGCAATCAGCCCCAGCATTTT
TRBJ2-3 TRBD2 many TRBV27 CASSPLAGGRTQYF TGTGCCAGCAGTCCCTTAGCGGGGGGGCGTACGCAGTATTTT
TRBJ2-3 NA many TRBV20-1 CSARAGGGDTQYF TGCAGTGCTCGCGCAGGAGGTGGAGATACGCAGTATTTT
TRBJ2-1 TRBD2 many TRBV5-4 CASSNLAGGSYNEQFF TGTGCCAGCAGCAATCTAGCGGGGGGCTCCTACAATGAGCAGTTCTTC
TRBJ2-5 NA many TRBV6-5 CASRIALAKETQYF TGTGCCAGCCGGATTGCATTGGCCAAAGAGACCCAGTACTTC
TRBJ2-1 NA many TRBV7-3 CASSLTSGLVYEQFF TGTGCCAGCAGCTTAACTAGTGGGCTCGTCTATGAGCAGTTCTTC
TRBJ2-1 TRBD2 many TRBV7-9 CASSSGLAGGHYNEQFF TGTGCCAGCAGCTCCGGACTAGCGGGGGGGCACTACAATGAGCAGTTCTTC